This passage covers 12 T cell receptor beta chains from one sample sequenced in a study of OX40 agonist ivuxolimab in advanced cancers. The protocol was immunoSEQ multiplex PCR, while the TCRdb copy is restricted to in-frame clones and leaves out a portion. The sample records about 77,000 clones, around 80% being singletons. Sequences were derived from CD4+ or CD8+ T cells sorted from blood, sampled in a trial of the OX40 agonist ivuxolimab. The receptors come from an adult with an advanced solid tumor such as melanoma, head and neck, liver or kidney cancer.

The chain recombines TRBV7-9 with TRBJ2-7; D might be TRBD1 (6 bases). V was clipped by 3 bases and J by 3 bases, with 12 bases between them. This CDR3 has 14 amino acids. The V gene's germline CDR1 is SEHNR and CDR2 FQNEAQ (reference sequence). For the CDR3, the DNA is TGTGCCAGCAGCTTTACCCGGGACAACTACGAGCAGTACTTC. It encodes CASSFTRDNYEQYF. Combining the CDR3 with reference TRBV7-9 and TRBJ2-7 gives the whole variable domain DTGVSQNPRHKITKRGQNVTFRCDPISEHNRLYWYRQTLGQGPEFLTYFQNEAQLEKSRLLSDRFSAERPKGSFSTLEIQRTEQGDSAMYLCASSFTRDNYEQYFGPGTRLTVT.

This clone was detected once. CDR3: CASSVASGLRTGELFF. DNA of the CDR3: TGTGCCAGCAGCGTAGCCAGCGGGTTGAGGACCGGGGAGCTGTTTTTT. V and J are TRBV9 and TRBJ2-2; the D gene is possibly TRBD2 (6 bases). Germline lookup yields CDR1 SGDLS and CDR2 YYNGEE. The CDR3 is made up of 16 amino acids. Trimming left V 0 bases short and J 5 bases short, with 14 bases between.

The table lists this clone with a count of one. The chain combines TRBV9 with TRBJ1-3; possible D gene TRBD1, 5 bases. Germline values: CDR1 SGDLS, CDR2 YYNGEE. This CDR3 comprises 15 residues. V lost 1 base and J lost 2, with 10 bases in between. CDR3 coding DNA: TGTGCCAGCAGCGTATCCTCAGGGACTGGAAACACCATATATTTT. This encodes CASSVSSGTGNTIYF.

J is TRBJ2-5 and V is TRBV5-4; no reliable D call. The CDR3 covers 14 residues. Between the trimmed V and J ends, which lost 4 bases and 5 bases, there was a span of 15 bases. CDR1 and CDR2 from the germline V gene are SGHNT and YYREEE (reference sequence). The CDR3 DNA follows: TGTGCCAGCAGCACGCAGACTTCCAAGGAGACCCAGTACTTC. Residues: CASSTQTSKETQYF.

The rearrangement uses TRBV20-1 and TRBJ1-1; a possible D gene is TRBD1 (5 bases). Trimming left V 5 bases short and J 9 bases short, with 13 bases between. The CDR3 has 11 residues. From germline, CDR1 is DFQATT and CDR2 SNEGSKA (reference sequence). The CDR3 protein is CSAAGHYQAFF. The CDR3 nucleotides are TGCAGTGCTGCCGGACATTACCAAGCTTTCTTT.

This rearrangement joins TRBV7-2 to TRBJ1-2; TRBD1 matches at 9 bases. CDR3 length: 17 amino acids. Germline CDR1 is SGHTA and CDR2 is FQGNSA. The J segment lost 3 bases and the V segment lost 0 bases, leaving 8 bases of the junction unmatched. CDR3 amino acids: CASSLAATGGIYYGYTF. DNA for the CDR3: TGTGCCAGCAGCTTAGCGGCGACAGGGGGTATCTACTATGGCTACACCTTC.

The chain joins TRBV2 to TRBJ2-7; the D call may be TRBD1 or TRBD2 (5 bases each). Trimming shortened V by 2 bases and J by 5 bases, and 13 bases separated the two germline ends. Per the germline V gene, CDR1 is SNHLY and CDR2 is FYNNEI. The CDR3 sequence is 14 residues long. The CDR3 here is CASSERGGFNEQYF. The CDR3 bases are TGTGCCAGCAGTGAAAGGGGCGGGTTCAACGAGCAGTACTTC.

The chain combines TRBV7-2 with TRBJ1-2, with a possible D match to TRBD1 (5 bases). The V end was cut by 6 bases, the J end by 4 bases, with 18 bases between. Germline values: CDR1 SGHTA, CDR2 FQGNSA. This CDR3 has 15 residues. CDR3 protein: CASSFGAGGSYGYTF. The CDR3 coding sequence is TGTGCCAGCAGTTTCGGGGCGGGCGGCAGCTATGGCTACACCTTC.

This chain connects TRBV15 to TRBJ2-1, with 9 nucleotides matching TRBD2. Germline lookup yields CDR1 LNHNV and CDR2 YYDKDF (reference sequence). CDR3 length equals 16 residues. V trimming: 4 bases; J trimming: 4 bases; junction bases outside the gene matches: 8. CDR3 sequence: CATSKIAGALYNEQFF. The CDR3 bases are TGTGCCACCAGCAAAATAGCGGGAGCGCTATACAATGAGCAGTTCTTC.

J is TRBJ2-5 and V is TRBV5-1; D is undetermined. The J call is doubtful: the DNA matches TRBJ2-7 better. The germline V gene encodes CDR1 SGHRS and CDR2 YFSETQ. CDR3 length: 14 residues. The CDR3 loop is CASSPQPSSYEQYF. The DNA of the CDR3 is TGCGCCAGCAGCCCGCAACCGAGCTCCTACGAGCAGTACTTC.

The chain combines TRBV25-1 with TRBJ2-3; D may be TRBD2 (7 bases). Germline V gene sequence: CDR1 MGHDK, CDR2 SYGVNS. CDR3 length: 14 amino acids. V was cut by 4 bases and J by 5 bases, with 13 bases left in between. The CDR3 bases are TGTGCCAGCAGTGTAGGACAGCGGGGAGATACGCAGTATTTT. Encoded protein: CASSVGQRGDTQYF.

By share, this clone ranks as medium-sized. CDR3 residues: CASARDTGDTIYF. In nucleotides, the CDR3 is TGTGCCAGCGCGCGGGACACCGGCGACACCATATATTTT. The chain links TRBV18 to TRBJ1-3; TRBD1 might be the D (6 bases). V was trimmed by 8 bases and J by 8 bases, leaving 16 bases between them. Germline CDR1 and CDR2: KGHSH and LQKENI. CDR3 length: 13 residues.